This entry lists 7 T cell receptor beta chains sequenced from one sample in a study of cytomegalovirus exposure and HLA in healthy donors. Primers for the PCR totalled 60 Vbeta and 13 Jbeta. Profiling relied on immunoSEQ multiplex PCR, and the TCRdb table lists in-frame clones only, not all of them. The profile shows 150,000 to 200,000 clones, around 79% of them singletons. Sequencing input: PBMCs. All receptors derive from a woman aged 45-65 years in good health and CMV-seronegative.

The chain joins TRBV19 to TRBJ2-5, with 7 bases lining up with TRBD1. The germline V gene encodes CDR1 LNHDA and CDR2 SQIVND (reference sequence). This CDR3 has 12 residues. V trimming: 6 bases; J trimming: 2 bases; junction bases outside the gene matches: 0. The CDR3 nucleotides read TGTGCCAGTAGGGGACAGCAAGAGACCCAGTACTTC. As protein: CASRGQQETQYF.

This rearrangement joins TRBV5-6 to TRBJ2-7; no clear D gene. Germline CDR1 and CDR2: SGHDT and YYEEEE. This CDR3 contains 13 residues. Trimming took off 4 bases at V and 3 bases at J, with 11 bases between the two ends. The CDR3 protein is CASSKEQIYEQYF. The DNA of the CDR3 is TGTGCCAGCAGCAAAGAACAGATCTACGAGCAGTACTTC.

The rearrangement uses TRBV28 and TRBJ1-4; 8 bases fit TRBD1. The CDR3 is 14 amino acids. With V trimmed by 5 bases and J by 8 bases, 7 bases remained unmatched. Germline V gives CDR1 MDHEN, CDR2 SYDVKM. The DNA of the CDR3 is TGTGCCAGCAGTCTGACAGGGGTTGAGGAAAAACTGTTTTTT. It specifies CASSLTGVEEKLFF.

This sequence joins TRBV7-2 and TRBJ1-5; TRBD1 matches 10 bases. The CDR3 totals 15 residues. Germline V lookup: CDR1 SGHTA, CDR2 FQGNSA. Losses at the gene ends were 6 bases for V and 5 bases for J; bases not matched to a gene: 7. The CDR3 region has the DNA TGTGCCAGCAGGGGGGGGGACAGGGGTGATCAGCCCCAGCATTTT. The encoded protein is CASRGGDRGDQPQHF. The variable domain in full, with the rest retrieved from reference TRBV7-2 and TRBJ1-5, is GAGVSQSPSNKVTEKGKDVELRCDPISGHTALYWYRQSLGQGLEFLIYFQGNSAPDKSGLPSDRFSAERTGGSVSTLTIQRTQQEDSAVYLCASRGGDRGDQPQHFGDGTRLSIL.

This CDR3 is CASSSGLAGGNTDTQYF. The CDR3 bases are TGTGCCAGCAGCTCCGGACTAGCGGGAGGCAACACAGATACGCAGTATTTT. The rearrangement joins TRBV7-9 to TRBJ2-3, with TRBD2 matching 14 bases. The CDR3 totals 17 residues. Trimming cost V 4 bases and J 2 bases; bases outside gene matches: 5. CDR1 SEHNR and CDR2 FQNEAQ come from the germline V gene (reference sequence).

A few counts support this clone. The genes are TRBV6-5 and TRBJ1-2; D gene uncertain. The V end was cut by 6 bases, the J end by 11 bases, with 13 bases between. Germline CDR1 MNHEY, CDR2 SVGAGI. This CDR3 spans 11 amino acids. CDR3 loop: CASRTPGGYTF. Written as DNA, the CDR3 is TGTGCCAGCAGGACTCCGGGAGGGTACACCTTC.

This chain uses TRBV9 with TRBJ1-5; tentative D call: TRBD1 (5 bases). The V end lost 3 bases, the J end lost 5 bases, and 12 bases lay between the germline ends. CDR3 length: 14 amino acids. Germline CDR1 is SGDLS and CDR2 is YYNGEE. The CDR3 here is CASSAGLGHQPQHF. CDR3 DNA sequence: TGTGCCAGCAGCGCGGGACTCGGACATCAGCCCCAGCATTTT.